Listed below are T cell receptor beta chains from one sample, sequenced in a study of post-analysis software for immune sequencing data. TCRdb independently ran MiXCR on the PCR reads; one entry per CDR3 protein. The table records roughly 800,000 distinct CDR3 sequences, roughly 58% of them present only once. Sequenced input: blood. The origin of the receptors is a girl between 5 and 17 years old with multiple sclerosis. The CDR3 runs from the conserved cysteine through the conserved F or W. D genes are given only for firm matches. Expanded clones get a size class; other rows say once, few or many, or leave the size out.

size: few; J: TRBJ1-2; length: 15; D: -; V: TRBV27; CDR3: CASSLSTGTPYGYTF; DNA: TGTGCCAGCAGTTTATCGACCGGGACACCTTATGGCTACACCTTC
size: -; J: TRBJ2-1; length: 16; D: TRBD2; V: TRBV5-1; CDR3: CASSLEGSGSLDEQFF; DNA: TGCGCCAGCAGCTTGGAGGGTAGCGGGAGTCTCGATGAGCAGTTCTTC
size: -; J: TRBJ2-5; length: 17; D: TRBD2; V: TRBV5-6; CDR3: CASSLARSGSVQETQYF; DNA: TGTGCCAGCAGCTTGGCCAGGAGCGGGAGCGTACAAGAGACCCAGTACTTC
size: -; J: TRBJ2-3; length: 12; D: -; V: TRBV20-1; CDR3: CSAMYSTDTQYF; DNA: TGCAGTGCTATGTATAGCACAGATACGCAGTATTTT
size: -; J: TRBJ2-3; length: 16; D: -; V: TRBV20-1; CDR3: CSASHYQSSITDTQYF; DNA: TGCAGTGCTAGCCATTATCAGAGTTCTATCACAGATACGCAGTATTTT
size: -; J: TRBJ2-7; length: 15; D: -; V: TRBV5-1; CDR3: CASSLGTGRSYEQYF; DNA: TGCGCCAGCAGCTTGGGTACAGGGAGATCCTACGAGCAGTACTTC
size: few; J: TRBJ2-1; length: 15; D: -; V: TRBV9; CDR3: CASSVGGGRGNEQFF; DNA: TGTGCCAGCAGCGTAGGGGGGGGCCGAGGCAATGAGCAGTTCTTC
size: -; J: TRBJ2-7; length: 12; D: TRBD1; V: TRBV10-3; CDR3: CAVQGIKNEQYF; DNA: TGTGCCGTACAGGGGATTAAAAACGAGCAGTACTTC
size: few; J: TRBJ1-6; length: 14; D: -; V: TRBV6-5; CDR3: CASRRPGVNSPLHF; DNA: TGTGCCAGCAGACGTCCGGGTGTGAATTCACCCCTCCACTTT
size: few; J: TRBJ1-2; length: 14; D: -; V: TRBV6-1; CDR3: CASSELGVGYGYTF; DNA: TGTGCCAGCAGTGAACTGGGGGTAGGCTATGGCTACACCTTC
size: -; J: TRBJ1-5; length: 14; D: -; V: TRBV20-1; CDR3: CSAVTGPTNQPQHF; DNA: TGCAGTGCTGTAACGGGCCCTACTAATCAGCCCCAGCATTTT
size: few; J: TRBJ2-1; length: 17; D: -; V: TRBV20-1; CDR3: CSANRRPRRSSYNEQFF; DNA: TGCAGTGCTAACCGCAGACCTCGGAGGAGCTCCTACAATGAGCAGTTCTTC
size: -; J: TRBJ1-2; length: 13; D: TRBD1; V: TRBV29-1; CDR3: CSVDGRGQLSYTF; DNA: TGCAGCGTTGATGGCAGGGGGCAGCTAAGCTACACCTTC
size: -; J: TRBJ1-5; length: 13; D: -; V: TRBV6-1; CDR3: CASSGGAGQPQHF; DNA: TGTGCCAGCAGTGGGGGGGCGGGGCAGCCCCAGCATTTT
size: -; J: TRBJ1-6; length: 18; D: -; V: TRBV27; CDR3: CASSNWLWESSYNSPLHF; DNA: TGTGCCAGCAGCAATTGGTTGTGGGAGAGCTCCTATAATTCACCCCTCCACTTT
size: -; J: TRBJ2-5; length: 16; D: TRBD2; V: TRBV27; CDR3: CASSAWTSGRGETQYF; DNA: TGTGCCAGCAGTGCCTGGACTAGCGGGAGAGGAGAGACCCAGTACTTC
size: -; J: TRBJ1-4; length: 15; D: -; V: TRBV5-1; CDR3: CASSLGRLTNEKRFF; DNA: TGCGCCAGCAGCTTGGGGAGGCTCACTAATGAAAAACGGTTTTTT
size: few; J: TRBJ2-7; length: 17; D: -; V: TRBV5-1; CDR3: CASSLTVGGTELYEQYF; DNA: TGCGCCAGCAGCTTGACGGTCGGCGGGACGGAACTCTACGAGCAGTACTTC
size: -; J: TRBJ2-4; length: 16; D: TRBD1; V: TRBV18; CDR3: CASSPRTGDGKNIQYF; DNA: TGTGCCAGCTCACCACGGACAGGGGATGGCAAAAACATTCAGTACTTC
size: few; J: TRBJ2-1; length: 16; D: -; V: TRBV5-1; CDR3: CASSLGRAPPNNEQFF; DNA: TGCGCCAGCAGCTTGGGTCGAGCGCCACCTAACAATGAGCAGTTCTTC
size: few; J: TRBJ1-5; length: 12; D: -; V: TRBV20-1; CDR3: CSAAQGSQPQHF; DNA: TGCAGTGCAGCCCAGGGTAGTCAGCCCCAGCATTTT
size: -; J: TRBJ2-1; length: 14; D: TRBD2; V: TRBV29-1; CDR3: CSVARRLAGDEQFF; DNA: TGCAGCGTCGCGAGGCGGCTAGCGGGAGATGAGCAGTTCTTC
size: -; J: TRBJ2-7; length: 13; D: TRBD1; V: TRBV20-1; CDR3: CSVLGQASYEQYF; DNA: TGCAGTGTCTTGGGACAGGCCTCCTACGAGCAGTACTTC
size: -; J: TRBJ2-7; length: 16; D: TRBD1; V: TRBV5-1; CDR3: CASSWHQTGGGYEQYF; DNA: TGCGCCAGCAGCTGGCACCAGACAGGGGGCGGCTACGAGCAGTACTTC
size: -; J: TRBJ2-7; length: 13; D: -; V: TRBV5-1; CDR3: CASSPGDSSEQYF; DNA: TGCGCCAGCAGCCCGGGGGACAGCAGCGAGCAGTACTTC
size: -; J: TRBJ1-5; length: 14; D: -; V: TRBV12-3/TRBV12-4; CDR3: CASSLDRLEGPQHF; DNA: TGTGCCAGCAGTTTAGACAGATTGGAGGGGCCCCAGCATTTT
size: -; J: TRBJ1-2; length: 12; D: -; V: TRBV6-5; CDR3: CASSPAVGGYTF; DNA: TGTGCCAGCAGCCCCGCAGTAGGTGGCTACACCTTC
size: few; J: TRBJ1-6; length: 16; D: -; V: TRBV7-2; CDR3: CASSMSTGLRNSPLHF; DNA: TGTGCCAGCAGCATGAGTACAGGGTTGAGGAATTCACCCCTCCACTTT
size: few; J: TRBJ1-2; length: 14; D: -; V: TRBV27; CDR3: CASRFGQITHGYTF; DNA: TGTGCCAGCAGATTCGGACAGATCACTCATGGCTACACCTTC